Listed below are T cell receptor beta chains from one sample, sequenced in a study of T-cell memory formation after mild COVID-19. TCRdb reanalysed the 5' RACE reads using MiXCR and keeps one entry per CDR3 protein. The data contain 190,000 or so distinct CDR3 sequences, 20% to 25% of them singletons. Sequences were obtained from PBMCs or a T cell subset sorted from them (not recorded which). The receptors originated from an adult woman who had mild COVID-19 (a few samples of this study predate the infection). Cell type and time point are not known. The CDR3 runs from the conserved cysteine through the conserved F or W. Each record gives: D gene, V gene, J gene, clone size, CDR3 protein, CDR3 DNA. A D gene is named only where the DNA matches it firmly. Rows give clone size only sometimes, using once, few, many, or a class for an expanded clone.

>TRBD2|TRBV3-1|TRBJ2-1|few
CASGAGVYNEQFF
TGTGCCAGCGGGGCGGGAGTCTACAATGAGCAGTTCTTC
>.|TRBV29-1|TRBJ2-3|few
CSVVGRDTDTQYF
TGCAGCGTTGTGGGTCGGGACACAGATACGCAGTATTTT
>.|TRBV4-3|TRBJ2-1|many
CASSQGLSGVYNEQFF
TGCGCCAGCAGCCAAGGGCTTAGTGGCGTATACAATGAGCAGTTCTTC
>.|TRBV6-5|TRBJ2-5|.
CASSFSPGEQETQYF
TGTGCCAGCAGTTTTAGCCCCGGGGAACAAGAGACCCAGTACTTC
>.|TRBV7-9|TRBJ2-5|few
CASSRGGGQETQYF
TGTGCCAGCAGCCGAGGTGGCGGTCAAGAGACCCAGTACTTC
>.|TRBV14|TRBJ2-7|.
CASSQEQIAAGFYEQYF
TGTGCCAGCAGCCAGGAGCAGATAGCTGCGGGGTTCTACGAGCAGTACTTC
>.|TRBV5-1|TRBJ2-1|few
CASSRDFYNEQFF
TGCGCCAGCAGCCGGGACTTTTACAATGAGCAGTTCTTC
>.|TRBV4-1|TRBJ2-7|few
CASSQDGDGHYEQYF
TGCGCCAGCAGCCAAGATGGAGACGGGCACTACGAGCAGTACTTC
>TRBD2|TRBV7-9|TRBJ2-7|.
CASSLAVLAEQYF
TGTGCCAGCAGCTTAGCGGTACTAGCGGAGCAGTACTTC
>TRBD1|TRBV27|TRBJ1-2|.
CASSLRDSNYGYTF
TGTGCCAGCAGTTTACGGGACAGTAACTATGGCTACACCTTC
>.|TRBV7-9|TRBJ2-7|many
CASSLVVWPYEQYF
TGTGCCAGCAGCTTAGTCGTCTGGCCCTACGAGCAGTACTTC
>TRBD2|TRBV3-1|TRBJ2-1|.
CASSHLASGRFEQFF
TGTGCCAGCAGCCACCTCGCTAGCGGGAGATTTGAGCAGTTCTTC
>.|TRBV5-5|TRBJ2-1|few
CASSFGPIRGNEQFF
TGTGCCAGCAGCTTTGGACCAATTAGGGGCAATGAGCAGTTCTTC
>.|TRBV7-6|TRBJ2-7|few
CASSETHQGFHEQYF
TGTGCCAGCAGCGAGACGCACCAAGGGTTCCACGAGCAGTACTTC
>TRBD1|TRBV27|TRBJ2-7|.
CASSLSETGWEQYF
TGTGCCAGCAGTTTATCCGAGACAGGGTGGGAGCAGTACTTC
>.|TRBV12-3/TRBV12-4|TRBJ1-6|.
CAPRRSPLHF
TGTGCCCCCCGACGTTCACCCCTCCACTTT